Below, 29 T cell receptor beta chains from the same sample are listed, as sequenced in a study of vaccination and CD4 T cells after COVID-19. What these receptors recognize is not known. Treatment indicated: roughly 10-day PBMC culture with coronavirus spike peptide pools or control peptides (ViraFEST assay). With the Oncomine TCR Beta short-read assay, DNA from cultured CD4+ T cells was sequenced. TCRdb passed the PCR reads through MiXCR, listing each CDR3 protein once. The top ten hold 5.6% of the sample, which has 15,000 to 18,000 distinct CDR3 sequences, 39% seen once. This specimen was CD4+ T cells from blood, cultured in vitro, taken before SARS-CoV-2 vaccination. These receptors came from a human donor who had recovered from COVID-19.

This chain links TRBV19 with TRBJ2-7; 10 bases fit TRBD1. V shed 5 bases, J shed 0 bases, and the junction held 10 bases outside the gene matches. Germline loops: CDR1 LNHDA, CDR2 SQIVND (reference sequence). The CDR3 has 17 residues. The chain's CDR3 is CASSPRGTGDFSYEQYF. The CDR3 region has the DNA TGTGCCAGTAGTCCTAGGGGGACAGGGGATTTCTCCTACGAGCAGTACTTC.

The chain has TRBV10-2 and TRBJ2-3; 8 positions match TRBD2. With 6 bases clipped from V and 5 bases from J, the junction kept 4 bases outside the gene matches. There are 13 residues in the CDR3. CDR1 WSHSY and CDR2 SAAADI come from the germline V gene. CDR3 loop: CASSSLAVDTQYF. CDR3 DNA sequence: TGCGCCAGCAGCTCACTAGCGGTAGATACGCAGTATTTT.

The chain joins TRBV6-2 or TRBV6-3 to TRBJ2-7; no clear D. This CDR3 is 12 amino acids long. Trimming left V 6 bases short and J 3 bases short, with 9 bases between. Germline CDR1 MNHEY, CDR2 SVGEGT. The CDR3 is CASSKPNYEQYF. CDR3 nucleotides: TGTGCCAGCAGCAAACCTAACTACGAGCAGTACTTC.

This clonotype was observed a few times. The chain links TRBV11-3 to TRBJ1-1, with 9 bases lining up with TRBD1. This CDR3 has 14 residues. Germline V gene sequence: CDR1 SGHNT, CDR2 YENEEA. V was clipped by 5 bases and J by 1 base; unmatched bases: 2. CDR3 bases: TGTGCCAGCAGCCCGGACAGGGGGAACACTGAAGCTTTCTTT. As protein: CASSPDRGNTEAFF.

The chain couples TRBV19 to TRBJ2-7; 7 bases match TRBD1. The V gene's germline CDR1 is LNHDA and CDR2 SQIVND (reference sequence). V was pared by 10 bases and J by 0 bases, with 6 bases of the junction left unmatched. There are 13 residues in the CDR3. CDR3 loop: CANRQGCSYEQYF. In DNA, the CDR3 is TGTGCCAACCGACAGGGTTGCTCCTACGAGCAGTACTTC. The variable domain in full, completed from reference TRBV19 and TRBJ2-7, reads DGGITQSPKYLFRKEGQNVTLSCEQNLNHDAMYWYRQDPGQGLRLIYYSQIVNDFQKGDIAEGYSVSREKKESFPLTVTSAQKNPTAFYLCANRQGCSYEQYFGPGTRLTVT.

J is TRBJ2-6 and V is TRBV4-2; possible D gene TRBD2, 5 bases. The CDR3 runs 16 residues. The germline CDR1 and CDR2 sequences are LGHNA and YNFKEQ. Trimming removed 4 bases from V and 1 base from J, with 11 bases in between. CDR3 sequence (DNA): TGTGCCAGCAGCCCCAGAAGGACTTCTGGGGCCAACGTCCTGACTTTC. This gives the protein CASSPRRTSGANVLTF.

V usage is TRBV12-3 or TRBV12-4 and J usage is TRBJ1-2, with D perhaps matching TRBD1 (5 bases). Trimming cost V 6 bases and J 3 bases, with 8 bases left between them. This CDR3 comprises 12 residues. CDR3 protein: CASSQGDYGYTF. The CDR3 nucleotides read TGTGCCAGCAGCCAAGGGGACTATGGCTACACCTTC.

A remark on this clonotype: Compared with germline, one end of the junction differs, possibly owing to a read error. V is TRBV6-1 and J is TRBJ2-2, with 16 bases fitting TRBD2. Germline assignment: CDR1 MNHNS and CDR2 SASEGT. The CDR3 length is 16 residues. In DNA, the CDR3 is TGTGCCATCAGTCCGGGACTAGCGGGAGGGCCCGGGGAGCTGTTTTTT. It is translated as CAISPGLAGGPGELFF.

The chain is built from TRBV12-5 and TRBJ2-7, with TRBD1 identical over 7 bases. Germline trimming cut 0 bases from V and 12 bases from J; bases unmatched to any gene: 11. The CDR3 is 14 amino acids. From germline, CDR1 is LGHNT and CDR2 FRNRAP. The CDR3 DNA reads TGTGCTAGTGGTTTGGTGGGGACAGACTCCCGTCTGTACTTC. It is translated as CASGLVGTDSRLYF. The complete variable domain, with remaining parts taken from reference TRBV12-5 and TRBJ2-7, reads DARVTQTPRHKVTEMGQEVTMRCQPILGHNTVFWYRQTMMQGLELLAYFRNRAPLDDSGMPKDRFSAEMPDATLATLKIQPSEPRDSAVYFCASGLVGTDSRLYFGPGTRLTVT.

The chain employs TRBV6-5 and TRBJ2-1; TRBD2 aligns across 9 bases. Germline CDR1 reads MNHEY; CDR2 reads SVGAGI. This CDR3 has 13 amino acids. The junction had 6 bases not matched to a gene; V was cut back by 3 bases and J by 12 bases. CDR3 bases: TGTGCCAGCAGTTATAGCGGGGGCCGTCCGCAGTTCTTC. Encoded protein: CASSYSGGRPQFF.

V is TRBV7-3 and J is TRBJ2-2; possible D gene TRBD2, 5 bases. Trimming removed 5 bases at V and 6 bases at J, with 19 bases between. Germline V lookup: CDR1 SGHTA, CDR2 FQGTGA. The CDR3 spans 16 residues. The CDR3 is CASSPQWEPGAGELFF. The CDR3 DNA reads TGTGCCAGCAGCCCTCAATGGGAGCCCGGAGCCGGGGAGCTGTTTTTT.

Only a few counts were recorded for this clonotype. The genes are TRBV20-1 and TRBJ1-5; 7 bases agree with TRBD1. The germline CDR1 and CDR2 sequences are DFQATT and SNEGSKA (reference sequence). The CDR3 covers 14 residues. J lost 2 bases, V lost 4 bases, and 5 bases had no gene match. CDR3 DNA: TGCAGTGCTATACAGGGGAAAGGCAATCAGCCCCAGCATTTT. It yields the protein CSAIQGKGNQPQHF.

This chain connects TRBV2 to TRBJ1-5; D possibly corresponds to TRBD1 (5 bases). CDR3 length equals 15 residues. CDR1 SNHLY and CDR2 FYNNEI come from the germline V gene. V was shortened by 2 bases and J by 6 bases, with 14 bases between the two germline ends. The CDR3, as DNA: TGTGCCAGCAGTGAACGCAGGGTACTCAGTCAGCCCCAGCATTTT. Translating gives CASSERRVLSQPQHF.

This clonotype was observed a few times. The V and J genes are TRBV7-2 and TRBJ2-1; D is ambiguous. This CDR3 is built from 16 residues. V shed 1 base and J shed 3 bases, with 13 bases lying between them. The germline gives CDR1 SGHTA, CDR2 FQGNSA. The CDR3 protein is CASSLEAPVSYNEQFF. The DNA of the CDR3 is TGTGCCAGCAGCTTAGAAGCCCCGGTTAGCTACAATGAGCAGTTCTTC.

This clonotype has only a few counts. This chain uses TRBV27 with TRBJ1-6, with 7 bases fitting TRBD1. The germline gives CDR1 MNHEY, CDR2 SMNVEV (reference sequence). Unmatched junction bases numbered 8, after V lost 6 bases and J lost 0 bases. CDR3 length equals 17 residues. DNA for the CDR3: TGTGCCAGCAGATATGGGACAGAGAGCTCCTATAATTCACCCCTCCACTTT. Its translation: CASRYGTESSYNSPLHF.

This clonotype was counted once. The rearrangement links TRBV7-3 to TRBJ2-3, with 9 bases identical to TRBD2. Germline CDR1 is SGHTA and CDR2 is FQGTGA. CDR3 length: 16 residues. The V and J ends lost 3 bases and 0 bases, in that order; junction bases with no gene match: 4. CDR3 bases: TGTGCCAGCAGCTTGACTAGCGGTGCTAGCACAGATACGCAGTATTTT. This sequence encodes CASSLTSGASTDTQYF.

This chain links TRBV7-3 with TRBJ2-2; tentatively, D is TRBD2 (5 bases). Germline assignment: CDR1 SGHTA and CDR2 FQGTGA. Trimming cost V 5 bases and J 2 bases, with 15 bases left between them. There are 16 residues in the CDR3. The CDR3 spells CASSPQPGSNTGELFF. CDR3 DNA sequence: TGTGCCAGCAGCCCGCAACCGGGATCTAACACCGGGGAGCTGTTTTTT.

This rearrangement joins TRBV6-1 to TRBJ2-7; 8 bases fit TRBD1. CDR1 is MNHNS and CDR2 is SASEGT in the germline V gene. The CDR3 length is 15 residues. Germline trimming cut 6 bases from V and 2 bases from J; bases unmatched to any gene: 9. The CDR3 DNA reads TGTGCCAGCAGGACCGCCGGGACAGGAGCCTACGAGCAGTACTTC. It specifies CASRTAGTGAYEQYF.

The rearrangement uses TRBV20-1 and TRBJ1-4; no definite D call. Germline V CDR1 and CDR2: DFQATT, SNEGSKA (reference sequence). CDR3 length: 15 residues. The germline V and J ends were trimmed by 3 bases and 5 bases, with 16 bases remaining between them. The CDR3 DNA reads TGCAGTGCTAGCCCACGGCGCCGCGCCAATGAAAAACTGTTTTTT. Translation gives CSASPRRRANEKLFF.

This chain joins TRBV7-2 and TRBJ1-1; D remains unclear. Germline values: CDR1 SGHTA, CDR2 FQGNSA. V lost 1 base and J lost 5, with 17 bases in between. The CDR3 runs to 16 residues. The CDR3 bases are TGTGCCAGCAGCTTAGGGTCGTTGGTCGGGGAGACTGAAGCTTTCTTT. Protein: CASSLGSLVGETEAFF.

V is TRBV7-9 and J is TRBJ1-1, with D hard to call. The CDR3 is 15 amino acids. Trimming cost V 3 bases and J 3 bases, with 14 bases left between them. Germline V gives CDR1 SEHNR, CDR2 FQNEAQ (reference sequence). Written as DNA, the CDR3 is TGTGCCAGCAGCTTTAGAGGACGAGAGGACACTGAAGCTTTCTTT. This sequence encodes CASSFRGREDTEAFF.

This clonotype has a single count. The chain links TRBV11-2 to TRBJ2-3, with 7 bases aligning to TRBD1. V shed 5 bases and J 2 bases; nucleotides not matched to a gene: 10. The CDR3 covers 16 residues. Germline-derived CDR1 and CDR2 are SGHAT and FQNNGV. The CDR3: CASSGPGQLTTDTQYF. CDR3 coding DNA: TGTGCCAGCAGCGGGCCGGGACAGCTTACCACAGATACGCAGTATTTT.

V is TRBV20-1 and J is TRBJ1-1, with unresolved D. V was cut by 3 bases and J by 5 bases, with 16 bases left in between. Per germline, CDR1 DFQATT and CDR2 SNEGSKA (reference sequence). The CDR3 spans 14 residues. The CDR3 DNA sequence: TGCAGTGCTAGTAAGTCCCGATCGGGGACTGAAGCTTTCTTT. Residues: CSASKSRSGTEAFF.

V is TRBV25-1 and J is TRBJ1-2; 12 bases are a match to TRBD1. Looked up from germline, CDR1 is MGHDK and CDR2 is SYGVNS. This CDR3 has 17 residues. With 9 bases clipped from V and 4 bases from J, the junction kept 15 bases outside the gene matches. Written as DNA, the CDR3 is TGTGCCAGTCGGGACAGGGGGCACCAAATCCTGCCCTATGGCTACACCTTC. It specifies CASRDRGHQILPYGYTF.

The chain is built from TRBV27 and TRBJ1-1, with a possible D match to TRBD1 (5 bases). There are 15 residues in the CDR3. V lost 6 bases and J 1 base, leaving 15 bases between the germline ends. CDR1 and CDR2 (germline): MNHEY, SMNVEV (reference sequence). CDR3 sequence reads: CASRDQTAQNTEAFF. The CDR3 region has the DNA TGTGCCAGCAGGGACCAGACAGCCCAGAACACTGAAGCTTTCTTT.

The chain is built from TRBV6-1 and TRBJ2-3, with 12 positions matching TRBD2. The length of the CDR3 is 15 residues. The junction had 1 base not matched to a gene; V was cut back by 6 bases and J by 0 bases. CDR1 and CDR2 (germline): MNHNS, SASEGT. The CDR3 loop is CASRLAGGSTDTQYF. CDR3 coding DNA: TGTGCCAGCAGACTAGCGGGGGGCAGCACAGATACGCAGTATTTT.

The rearrangement links TRBV29-1 to TRBJ1-1; D call uncertain. V was clipped by 6 bases and J by 0 bases, with 11 bases between them. Germline V lookup: CDR1 SQVTM, CDR2 ANQGSEA. The CDR3 has 13 residues. The CDR3 sequence is CSVYGDMNTEAFF. The CDR3 DNA reads TGCAGCGTATACGGCGACATGAACACTGAAGCTTTCTTT.

The chain couples TRBV15 to TRBJ1-1; D unresolved. Trimming removed 0 bases from V and 9 bases from J, with 11 bases in between. Germline CDR1 is LNHNV and CDR2 is YYDKDF (reference sequence). The CDR3 totals 13 residues. CDR3 sequence reads: CATSRDGRVKAFF. The CDR3, as DNA: TGTGCCACCAGCAGAGACGGACGGGTAAAAGCTTTCTTT.

This clonotype appeared once. V gene TRBV4-3 combines with J gene TRBJ2-5; 10 nucleotides match TRBD1. The CDR3 length is 14 residues. Trimming removed 4 bases from V and 4 bases from J; junction bases left unmatched: 3. The germline V gene encodes CDR1 LGHNA and CDR2 YSLEER. This chain's CDR3 is CASSPRTGGETQYF. The DNA of the CDR3 is TGCGCCAGCAGCCCCCGGACAGGGGGAGAGACCCAGTACTTC.